Each of the 18 T cell receptor beta chains below was sequenced from the same sample in a study of T cells after yellow fever vaccination. TCRdb re-called the 5' RACE reads through MiXCR, storing one row per CDR3 protein. Of more than 55,000 distinct CDR3 sequences in the sample, 7.4% were seen once. The sample consisted of CD8+ T cells sorted from PBMCs, taken 15 days after the yellow fever booster vaccination. The receptor source for this set is a man younger than 45 who received the YFV17D yellow fever vaccine.

This clonotype was detected ten times or more. The chain joins TRBV4-3 to TRBJ2-1; 10 nucleotides align to TRBD2. The junction had 12 bases not matched to a gene; V was cut back by 4 bases and J by 3 bases. Germline CDR1 and CDR2: LGHNA and YSLEER. The CDR3 spans 18 residues. The CDR3 DNA sequence: TGCGCCAGCAGCCTGGGGACTAGCGCGGGAGAAGGCTACAATGAGCAGTTCTTC. It is translated as CASSLGTSAGEGYNEQFF.

This clonotype was seen many times. The genes are TRBV12-3 or TRBV12-4 and TRBJ2-6; D gene uncertain. CDR3 length: 15 amino acids. V lost 3 bases and J lost 3, with 9 bases in between. CDR3 amino acids: CASSLVGDGANVLTF. The CDR3, as DNA: TGTGCCAGCAGTTTGGTGGGTGATGGGGCCAACGTCCTGACTTTC.

In this sample, this clonotype turned up many times. The chain combines TRBV29-1 with TRBJ2-7; 12 bases agree with TRBD1. Per the germline V gene, CDR1 is SQVTM and CDR2 is ANQGSEA. The CDR3 has 14 amino acids. With V trimmed by 3 bases and J by 7 bases, 7 bases remained unmatched. CDR3 sequence: CSVEGDRGPWEQYF. In DNA, the CDR3 is TGCAGCGTTGAGGGGGACAGGGGGCCATGGGAGCAGTACTTC.

At least ten counts were recorded for this clonotype. The chain links TRBV27 to TRBJ2-1; D gene unclear. This CDR3 contains 14 residues. Looked up from germline, CDR1 is MNHEY and CDR2 is SMNVEV (reference sequence). The V gene lost 6 bases and the J gene lost 8 bases, with 17 bases spanning the gap. The CDR3 spells CASRNSDSPDEQFF. In nucleotides, the CDR3 is TGTGCCAGCAGGAATTCTGACTCCCCGGATGAGCAGTTCTTC.

In its sample, this clonotype was seen many times. CDR3 protein: CASSIVQTVYNEQFF. CDR3 bases: TGTGCCAGTAGTATAGTCCAGACGGTCTACAATGAGCAGTTCTTC. J is TRBJ2-1 and V is TRBV19, with D uncertain. CDR1 is LNHDA and CDR2 is SQIVND in the germline V gene (reference sequence). Trimming stripped 1 base from V and 3 bases from J, with 10 bases between. The CDR3 is made up of 15 amino acids.

In the case of this clonotype: Being one base from a much bigger clone, this may be a read error. The gene calls are TRBV6-5 and TRBJ2-7; a weak D match, TRBD1 (6 bases). The CDR3 is 13 residues long. The germline gives CDR1 MNHEY, CDR2 SVGAGI. V lost 4 bases and J 2 bases, leaving 9 bases between the germline ends. Written as DNA, the CDR3 is TGTGCCAGCAGTTGCGGACAGACCTACGAGCAGTACTTC. This encodes CASSCGQTYEQYF.

This clonotype was seen repeatedly, ten times or more. CDR3 region: CSVGADSLGEQYF. The CDR3 nucleotides are TGCAGCGTTGGAGCAGACAGCCTCGGCGAGCAGTACTTC. The gene calls are TRBV29-1 and TRBJ2-7; TRBD1 is a possible D gene (5 bases). Trimming removed 4 bases at V and 6 bases at J, with 16 bases between. The CDR3 extends over 13 amino acids. CDR1 is SQVTM and CDR2 is ANQGSEA in the germline V gene.

This clonotype was detected ten times or more. V usage is TRBV3-1 and J usage is TRBJ2-1; possible D gene TRBD1, 6 bases. CDR1 is LGHDT, CDR2 YNNKEL, per germline (reference sequence). The V gene lost 4 bases and the J gene lost 9 bases, with 16 bases spanning the gap. This CDR3 has 14 amino acids. DNA of the CDR3: TGTGCCAGCAGCCCTATATCGGACAGTTTTGAGCAGTTCTTC. As protein: CASSPISDSFEQFF.

This clonotype was counted a few times. The rearrangement joins TRBV29-1 to TRBJ2-3; tentatively, D is TRBD2 (6 bases). CDR1 is SQVTM, CDR2 ANQGSEA, per germline. Trimming left V 0 bases short and J 1 base short, with 8 bases between. CDR3 length equals 14 residues. The CDR3: CSVEERRGTDTQYF. CDR3 DNA: TGCAGCGTTGAAGAACGGAGGGGCACAGATACGCAGTATTTT.

This chain links TRBV7-2 with TRBJ2-5, with 10 positions matching TRBD2. The V segment lost 5 bases and the J segment 5 bases; nucleotides outside the gene matches: 14. The CDR3 covers 17 residues. Germline assignment: CDR1 SGHTA and CDR2 FQGNSA. The CDR3: CASSPWGAGGRTETQYF. CDR3 nucleotide sequence: TGTGCCAGCAGCCCTTGGGGAGCGGGAGGGCGTACCGAGACCCAGTACTTC.

This clonotype was counted many times. The chain uses TRBV19 and TRBJ2-1; possibly TRBD1 for D (6 bases). The V and J ends lost 4 bases and 6 bases respectively, with 13 bases between them. There are 14 residues in the CDR3. Germline V gene data show CDR1 as LNHDA and CDR2 as SQIVND (reference sequence). The CDR3 coding sequence is TGTGCCAGTAGTAACTTACAGGGCCCCAATGAGCAGTTCTTC. It encodes CASSNLQGPNEQFF.

This clonotype has at least ten counts. The chain combines TRBV7-2 with TRBJ1-2; no clear D. The germline V gene has CDR1 SGHTA and CDR2 FQGNSA. The CDR3 loop spans 15 amino acids. V was trimmed by 6 bases and J by 0 bases, leaving 14 bases between them. CDR3 sequence reads: CASSLSGPPNYGYTF. The CDR3 DNA sequence: TGTGCCAGCAGTCTCTCGGGCCCTCCTAACTATGGCTACACCTTC. Complete variable domain (other parts from reference TRBV7-2 and TRBJ1-2): GAGVSQSPSNKVTEKGKDVELRCDPISGHTALYWYRQSLGQGLEFLIYFQGNSAPDKSGLPSDRFSAERTGGSVSTLTIQRTQQEDSAVYLCASSLSGPPNYGYTFGSGTRLTVV.

This clonotype was seen ten or more times. The V gene is TRBV7-6, the J gene TRBJ2-7; TRBD2 is a possible D gene (6 bases). The ends were cut back, 5 bases at V and 5 bases at J, with 7 bases in the middle. The CDR3 runs to 11 residues. The germline gives CDR1 SGHVS, CDR2 FNYEAQ. CDR3 nucleotide sequence: TGTGCCAGCAGCCCGGGGGACGAGCAGTACTTC. As protein: CASSPGDEQYF. Filled out from reference TRBV7-6 and TRBJ2-7, the complete variable domain reads GAGVSQSPRYKVTKRGQDVALRCDPISGHVSLYWYRQALGQGPEFLTYFNYEAQQDKSGLPNDRFSAERPEGSISTLTIQRTEQRDSAMYRCASSPGDEQYFGPGTRLTVT.

This clonotype occurred many times. The rearrangement uses TRBV5-1 and TRBJ2-1, with 7 positions matching TRBD2. CDR3 length equals 16 residues. V gave up 1 base and J gave up 8 bases; unmatched junction bases: 12. In germline, CDR1 is SGHRS, CDR2 YFSETQ. The CDR3 loop reads CASSLRGLGKSDEQFF. In DNA, the CDR3 is TGCGCCAGCAGCTTGAGAGGACTAGGAAAGAGCGATGAGCAGTTCTTC. Full variable domain (outside the CDR3, taken from reference TRBV5-1 and TRBJ2-1): KAGVTQTPRYLIKTRGQQVTLSCSPISGHRSVSWYQQTPGQGLQFLFEYFSETQRNKGNFPGRFSGRQFSNSRSEMNVSTLELGDSALYLCASSLRGLGKSDEQFFGPGTRLTVL.

This clonotype occurred many times. The CDR3 loop is CASIGQGENEQFF. CDR3 nucleotides: TGTGCCAGCATTGGACAGGGGGAAAATGAGCAGTTCTTC. This chain joins TRBV6-4 and TRBJ2-1; TRBD1 matches at 10 bases. Germline V lookup: CDR1 MRHNA, CDR2 SNTAGT. With 7 bases clipped from V and 7 bases from J, the junction kept 4 bases outside the gene matches. The CDR3 is 13 residues long.

In this sample, this clonotype turned up many times. The V and J genes are TRBV29-1 and TRBJ2-5; perhaps TRBD2 as D (5 bases). This CDR3 comprises 16 residues. Trimming removed 7 bases at V and 2 bases at J, with 23 bases between. From germline, CDR1 is SQVTM and CDR2 ANQGSEA. The CDR3 region has the DNA TGCAGCGCACTAGGTGGGGAGCAACCCGCTCAAGAGACCCAGTACTTC. It translates to CSALGGEQPAQETQYF. The full variable domain, in which reference TRBV29-1 and TRBJ2-5 provide the parts outside the CDR3, is SAVISQKPSRDICQRGTSLTIQCQVDSQVTMMFWYRQQPGQSLTLIATANQGSEATYESGFVIDKFPISRPNLTFSTLTVSNMSPEDSSIYLCSALGGEQPAQETQYFGPGTRLLVL.

This clonotype came up many times. The gene calls are TRBV20-1 and TRBJ2-7, with D hard to call. Germline CDR1 and CDR2: DFQATT and SNEGSKA (reference sequence). Trimming left V 0 bases short and J 0 bases short, with 12 bases between. The CDR3 extends over 15 amino acids. CDR3 bases: TGCAGTGCTAGAGATCCGACGTCGCCCTCCTACGAGCAGTACTTC. It translates to CSARDPTSPSYEQYF.

Ten or more counts support this clonotype. The V gene is TRBV20-1, the J gene TRBJ2-5, with D perhaps matching TRBD1 (6 bases). This CDR3 comprises 13 residues. Per the germline V gene, CDR1 is DFQATT and CDR2 is SNEGSKA (reference sequence). Between the trimmed V and J ends, which lost 3 bases and 2 bases, there was a span of 10 bases. CDR3: CSARGALQETQYF. The CDR3, as DNA: TGCAGTGCTAGGGGGGCTCTACAAGAGACCCAGTACTTC.